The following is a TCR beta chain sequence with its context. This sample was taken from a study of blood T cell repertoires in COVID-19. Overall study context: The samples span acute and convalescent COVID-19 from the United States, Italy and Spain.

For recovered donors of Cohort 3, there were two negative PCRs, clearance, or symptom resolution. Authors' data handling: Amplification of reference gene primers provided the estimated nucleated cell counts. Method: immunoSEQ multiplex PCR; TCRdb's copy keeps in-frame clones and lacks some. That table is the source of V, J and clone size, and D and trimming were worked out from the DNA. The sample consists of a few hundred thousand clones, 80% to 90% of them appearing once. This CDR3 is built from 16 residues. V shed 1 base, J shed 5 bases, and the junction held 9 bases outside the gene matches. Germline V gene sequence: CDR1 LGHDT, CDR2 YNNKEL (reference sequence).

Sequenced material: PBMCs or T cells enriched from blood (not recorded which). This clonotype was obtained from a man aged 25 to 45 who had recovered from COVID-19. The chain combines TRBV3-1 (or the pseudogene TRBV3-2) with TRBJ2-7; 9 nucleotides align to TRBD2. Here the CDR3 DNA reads TGTGCCAGCAGCCAAGCCCCCGCTAGCGGGGTTAACGAGCAGTACTTC. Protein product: CASSQAPASGVNEQYF.